A single sample gave rise to the 23 T cell receptor beta chains below, sequenced in a study of T cell responses to AZD1222 COVID-19 vaccine. Using immunoSEQ multiplex PCR, the repertoire was profiled, and TCRdb retains in-frame clones only, with some absent. The sample has under 95,000 clones, around 90% seen once. The starting material was peripheral blood, obtained on day 0 of AZD1222 vaccination. All receptors come from an adult in good health.

The rearrangement joins TRBV14 to TRBJ1-2, with TRBD1 identical over 8 bases. Trimming cost V 5 bases and J 6 bases; bases outside gene matches: 8. Per germline, CDR1 SGHDN and CDR2 FVKESK. The CDR3 extends over 14 amino acids. CDR3 in amino acids: CASSSRGLSNGYTF. The CDR3 coding sequence is TGTGCCAGCAGCTCCAGGGGGCTGAGTAATGGCTACACCTTC.

The CDR3, as DNA: TGTGCCAGTAATTCCGGGGACAGGGACGGCGGGGAGCTGTTTTTT. It codes for CASNSGDRDGGELFF. The V call is TRBV19, the J call TRBJ2-2, with 9 bases identical to TRBD1. CDR1 and CDR2 (germline): LNHDA, SQIVND (reference sequence). The CDR3 totals 15 residues. V gave up 7 bases and J gave up 7 bases; unmatched junction bases: 10.

This chain joins TRBV7-3 and TRBJ1-2, with a tentative D call TRBD1 (5 bases). The CDR3 is 14 amino acids. V was clipped by 5 bases and J by 6 bases, with 16 bases between them. From germline, CDR1 is SGHTA and CDR2 FQGTGA. The CDR3 region is CASSTGGGQDGYTF. In nucleotides, the CDR3 is TGTGCCAGCAGCACAGGAGGAGGCCAGGATGGCTACACCTTC.

In its sample, this clone was seen once. The gene calls are TRBV5-1 and TRBJ2-3; TRBD2 matches 8 bases. Germline V gene sequence: CDR1 SGHRS, CDR2 YFSETQ. This CDR3 contains 16 residues. J lost 0 bases, V lost 0 bases, and 3 bases had no gene match. The CDR3 DNA reads as TGCGCCAGCAGCTTGGGGGCTAGCGGGAGCACAGATACGCAGTATTTT. Translated: CASSLGASGSTDTQYF.

The chain uses TRBV12-3 or TRBV12-4 and TRBJ2-3, with D possibly being TRBD2 (5 bases). The CDR3 length is 13 residues. V was pared by 4 bases and J by 4 bases, with 9 bases between. CDR3: CASSWEFPDTQYF. The CDR3 DNA reads TGTGCCAGCAGTTGGGAGTTCCCAGATACGCAGTATTTT.

The V call is TRBV19, the J call TRBJ2-7; tentative D call: TRBD2 (6 bases). Per the germline V gene, CDR1 is LNHDA and CDR2 is SQIVND (reference sequence). The CDR3 totals 13 residues. V was trimmed by 8 bases and J by 3 bases, leaving 14 bases between them. The CDR3 loop reads CASDAGTGYEQYF. Here the CDR3 DNA reads TGTGCCAGTGACGCCGGGACTGGCTACGAGCAGTACTTC.

This clone was observed a single time. Here the CDR3 DNA reads TGTGCCAGCTCACCACGGGGAGTGAGGGATGAAAACACCATATATTTT. It is translated as CASSPRGVRDENTIYF. The genes are TRBV18 and TRBJ1-3; D call uncertain. The CDR3 is made up of 16 amino acids. Between the trimmed V and J ends, which lost 1 base and 6 bases, there was a span of 16 bases. Germline CDR1 is KGHSH and CDR2 is LQKENI.

The V gene is TRBV19, the J gene TRBJ1-3, with 9 bases fitting TRBD1. The V segment lost 8 bases and the J segment 5 bases; nucleotides outside the gene matches: 7. Germline-derived CDR1 and CDR2 are LNHDA and SQIVND (reference sequence). The CDR3 loop spans 14 amino acids. CDR3 bases: TGTGCCAGTCACCTACAGGGGGCCAGAAACACCATATATTTT. It encodes CASHLQGARNTIYF.

This chain joins TRBV3-1 (or the pseudogene TRBV3-2) and TRBJ1-3; the D gene is possibly TRBD1 (5 bases). Germline V gene sequence: CDR1 LGHDT, CDR2 YNNKEL (reference sequence). The V end was cut by 0 bases, the J end by 3 bases, with 15 bases between. This CDR3 is built from 17 residues. The CDR3 DNA reads TGTGCCAGCAGCCAAGACTGGTCAGGGCCCATTGGAAACACCATATATTTT. Protein: CASSQDWSGPIGNTIYF.

This chain uses TRBV6-5 with TRBJ2-7; 7 bases agree with TRBD2. CDR1 MNHEY and CDR2 SVGAGI come from the germline V gene. The CDR3 has 15 amino acids. The ends lost 6 bases at V and 4 bases at J; junction bases unmatched: 12. CDR3 DNA: TGTGCCAGCAGACCCTTCCATGGGGGGGTTTACGAGCAGTACTTC. Translation: CASRPFHGGVYEQYF.

Note on this clone: Relative to the germline gene, one junction end is altered; a read error may explain this. The chain combines TRBV10-2 with TRBJ1-2, with a tentative D call TRBD1 (5 bases). The CDR3 sequence is 12 residues long. Looked up from germline, CDR1 is WSHSY and CDR2 is SAAADI. CDR3 nucleotides: TGCGCCAGCAGTGAGTCGAAGGGGCCAGAGGGCTTC. Its translation is CASSESKGPEGF.

The CDR3: CASSLVVGHIQYF. The DNA for the CDR3 is TGTGCCAGCAGCTTAGTCGTAGGGCACATTCAGTACTTC. The chain uses TRBV7-9 and TRBJ2-4, with D hard to call. V gave up 1 base and J gave up 8 bases, with 9 bases separating them. The CDR3 has 13 amino acids. Germline V lookup: CDR1 SEHNR, CDR2 FQNEAQ (reference sequence).

This clone has only one observation. The rearrangement joins TRBV6-1 to TRBJ2-5; 12 positions agree with TRBD2. The J segment lost 2 bases and the V segment lost 3 bases, leaving 10 bases of the junction unmatched. Germline CDR1 is MNHNS and CDR2 is SASEGT. The length of the CDR3 is 18 residues. The CDR3 bases are TGTGCCAGCAGTGACCCAGCTAGACTAGCGGGGGAACAAGAGACCCAGTACTTC. Its translation: CASSDPARLAGEQETQYF.

V is TRBV10-3 and J is TRBJ2-3; 10 bases map to TRBD1. Unmatched junction bases numbered 6, after V lost 9 bases and J lost 0 bases. The length of the CDR3 is 15 residues. CDR1 and CDR2 (germline): ENHRY, SYGVKD. In DNA, the CDR3 is TGTGCCATAGGGACAGGGGCGATGAGCACAGATACGCAGTATTTT. Translated: CAIGTGAMSTDTQYF.

This sequence joins TRBV11-3 and TRBJ2-1; TRBD1 might be the D (5 bases). Germline CDR1 reads SGHNT; CDR2 reads YENEEA. V lost 1 base and J 9 bases, leaving 16 bases between the germline ends. The CDR3 runs 15 residues. Here the CDR3 DNA reads TGTGCCAGCAGCTTAGTAGGGGCCACCGGCGGTGAGCAGTTCTTC. Protein sequence: CASSLVGATGGEQFF.

CDR3: CASSQGPIYGYTF. The CDR3 DNA reads TGTGCCAGCAGCCAGGGACCCATCTATGGCTACACCTTC. The genes are TRBV12-3 or TRBV12-4 and TRBJ1-2; a weak D match, TRBD1 (5 bases). V gave up 6 bases and J gave up 4 bases, with 12 bases separating them. This CDR3 has 13 residues.

The chain combines TRBV6-2 or TRBV6-3 with TRBJ1-3; unclear D gene. The V end lost 5 bases, the J end lost 1 base, and 6 bases lay between the germline ends. The CDR3 contains 13 residues. In germline, CDR1 is MNHEY, CDR2 SVGEGT. The CDR3 loop is CASSTPSGNTIYF. Written as DNA, the CDR3 is TGTGCCAGCAGTACCCCGTCTGGAAACACCATATATTTT.

CDR3 protein: CASSSHRENQPQHF. Written as DNA, the CDR3 is TGTGCCAGCAGCTCCCACAGGGAGAATCAGCCCCAGCATTTT. The chain couples TRBV7-8 to TRBJ1-5; possibly TRBD1 for D (6 bases). Between the trimmed V and J ends, which lost 4 bases and 4 bases, there was a span of 11 bases. Germline V lookup: CDR1 SGHVS, CDR2 FQNEAQ. This CDR3 is 14 amino acids long. The whole variable domain, filled in from reference TRBV7-8 and TRBJ1-5, reads GAGVSQSPRYKVAKRGQDVALRCDPISGHVSLFWYQQALGQGPEFLTYFQNEAQLDKSGLPSDRFFAERPEGSVSTLKIQRTQQEDSAVYLCASSSHRENQPQHFGDGTRLSIL.

CDR3 amino acids: CASSLQGSEQFF. CDR3 nucleotide sequence: TGCGCCAGCAGCTTACAGGGAAGTGAGCAGTTCTTC. The genes are TRBV5-1 and TRBJ2-1; a weak D match, TRBD1 (6 bases). The CDR3 covers 12 residues. Germline V gene lookup returns CDR1 SGHRS and CDR2 YFSETQ. The V end was cut by 2 bases, the J end by 9 bases, with 9 bases between.

The CDR3, as DNA: TGTGCCAGCAGCGCCCGCGGACTCCAGGGCGGGACCGGGGAGCTGTTTTTT. It specifies CASSARGLQGGTGELFF. This chain joins TRBV7-9 and TRBJ2-2; D possibly uses TRBD1 or TRBD2 (5 bases each). The CDR3 extends over 17 amino acids. Germline V lookup: CDR1 SEHNR, CDR2 FQNEAQ (reference sequence). The V end was cut by 5 bases, the J end by 5 bases, with 21 bases between.

This rearrangement joins TRBV19 to TRBJ1-5; weak D call: TRBD1 (5 bases). CDR1 and CDR2 (germline): LNHDA, SQIVND (reference sequence). This CDR3 comprises 15 residues. V lost 6 bases to trimming and J lost 3 bases, with 15 bases between them. CDR3 nucleotide sequence: TGTGCCAGTAGGGGTTTGGCGGGGCCCAATCAGCCCCAGCATTTT. It codes for CASRGLAGPNQPQHF.

V gene TRBV11-2 combines with J gene TRBJ1-1, with D possibly TRBD1 on 6 matching bases. Deletions cut 1 base from V and 11 bases from J, with 17 bases between. The CDR3 covers 14 residues. Germline CDR1 and CDR2: SGHAT and FQNNGV. This CDR3 is CASSLVSGGAMAFF. The CDR3 DNA is TGTGCCAGCAGCTTAGTATCTGGGGGCGCGATGGCTTTCTTT.

This chain joins TRBV6-6 and TRBJ1-4; D perhaps matches TRBD1 (5 bases). The ends were cut back, 4 bases at V and 4 bases at J, with 16 bases in the middle. Germline CDR1 reads MNHNY; CDR2 reads SVGAGI (reference sequence). This CDR3 region has 16 residues. The CDR3 loop reads CASSSSQTGRNEKLFF. The CDR3 region has the DNA TGTGCCAGCAGTTCCTCTCAGACGGGACGTAATGAAAAACTGTTTTTT.